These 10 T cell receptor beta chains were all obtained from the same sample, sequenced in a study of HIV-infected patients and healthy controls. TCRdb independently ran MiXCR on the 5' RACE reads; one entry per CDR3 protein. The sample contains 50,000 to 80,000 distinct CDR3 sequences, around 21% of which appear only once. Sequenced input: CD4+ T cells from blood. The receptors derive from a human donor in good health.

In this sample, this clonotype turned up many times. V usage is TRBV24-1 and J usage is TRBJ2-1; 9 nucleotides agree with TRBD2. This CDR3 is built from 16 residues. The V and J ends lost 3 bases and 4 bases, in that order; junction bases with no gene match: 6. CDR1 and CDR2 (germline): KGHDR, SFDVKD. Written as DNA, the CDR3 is TGTGCCACCAGTGATGTCTTGGCGGGGGGGTACAATGAGCAGTTCTTC. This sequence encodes CATSDVLAGGYNEQFF.

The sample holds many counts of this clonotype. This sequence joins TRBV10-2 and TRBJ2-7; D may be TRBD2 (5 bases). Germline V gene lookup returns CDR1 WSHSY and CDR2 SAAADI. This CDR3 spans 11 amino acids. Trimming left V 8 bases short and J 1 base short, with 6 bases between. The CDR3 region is CASRGSYEQYF. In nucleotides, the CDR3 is TGCGCCAGCCGGGGTTCCTACGAGCAGTACTTC.

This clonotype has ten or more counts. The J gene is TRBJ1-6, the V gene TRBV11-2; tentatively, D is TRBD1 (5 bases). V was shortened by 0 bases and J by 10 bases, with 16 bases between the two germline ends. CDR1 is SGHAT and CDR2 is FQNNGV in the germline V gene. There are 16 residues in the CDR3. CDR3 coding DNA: TGTGCCAGCAGCTTAGATCGGGCGGTCGGGGGATCACCCCTCCACTTT. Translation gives CASSLDRAVGGSPLHF.

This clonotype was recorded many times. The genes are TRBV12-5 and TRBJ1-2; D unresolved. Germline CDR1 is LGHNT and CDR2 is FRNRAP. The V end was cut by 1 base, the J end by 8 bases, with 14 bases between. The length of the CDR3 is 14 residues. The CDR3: CASGLDTPYTGYTF. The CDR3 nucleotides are TGTGCTAGTGGTTTGGACACCCCCTACACCGGCTACACCTTC.

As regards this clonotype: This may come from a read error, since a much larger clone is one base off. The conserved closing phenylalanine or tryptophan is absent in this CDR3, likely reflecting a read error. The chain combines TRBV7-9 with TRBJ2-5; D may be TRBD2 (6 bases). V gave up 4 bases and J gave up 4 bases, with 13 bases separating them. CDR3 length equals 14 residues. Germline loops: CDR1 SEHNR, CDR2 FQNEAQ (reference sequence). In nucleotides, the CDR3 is TGTGCCAGCAGCTCAAGGGGTAGCGGAGAGACCCAGTACTTA. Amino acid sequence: CASSSRGSGETQYL.

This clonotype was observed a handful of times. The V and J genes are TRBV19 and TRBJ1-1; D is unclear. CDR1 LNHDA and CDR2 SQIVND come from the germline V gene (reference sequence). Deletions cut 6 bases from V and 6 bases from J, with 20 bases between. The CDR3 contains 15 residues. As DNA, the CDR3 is TGTGCCAGTAGCTCTCCCGACCGAACCTGGGCTGAAGCTTTCTTT. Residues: CASSSPDRTWAEAFF.

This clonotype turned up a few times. The CDR3 DNA reads as TGTGCCAGCAGCTTGGCCGCAGGACTGGATGGCTACACCTTC. It translates to CASSLAAGLDGYTF. This sequence joins TRBV5-4 and TRBJ1-2; D remains unclear. The CDR3 totals 14 residues. The ends were cut back, 0 bases at V and 6 bases at J, with 12 bases in the middle. Germline V CDR1 and CDR2: SGHNT, YYREEE (reference sequence).

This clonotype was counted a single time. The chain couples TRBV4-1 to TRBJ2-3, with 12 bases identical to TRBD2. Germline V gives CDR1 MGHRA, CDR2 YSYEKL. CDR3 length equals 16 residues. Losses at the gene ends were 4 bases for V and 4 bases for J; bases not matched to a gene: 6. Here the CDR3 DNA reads TGCGCCAGCAGCCCATCCGGGACTAGCGGGTCAGATACGCAGTATTTT. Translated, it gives CASSPSGTSGSDTQYF.

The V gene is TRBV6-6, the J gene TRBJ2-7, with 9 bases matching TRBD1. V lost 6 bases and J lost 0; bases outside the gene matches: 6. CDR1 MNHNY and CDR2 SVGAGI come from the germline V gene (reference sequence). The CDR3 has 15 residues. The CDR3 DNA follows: TGTGCCAGCAGGGTCGGGACAGGGAGCTCCTACGAGCAGTACTTC. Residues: CASRVGTGSSYEQYF.

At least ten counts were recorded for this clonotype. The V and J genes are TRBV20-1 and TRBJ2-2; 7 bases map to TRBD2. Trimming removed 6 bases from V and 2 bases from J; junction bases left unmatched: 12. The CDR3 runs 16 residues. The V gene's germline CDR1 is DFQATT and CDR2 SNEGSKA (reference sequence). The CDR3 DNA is TGCAGTGCCTTAGATGGGAGGGCAGCAAACACCGGGGAGCTGTTTTTT. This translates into CSALDGRAANTGELFF.